One and the same sample provided the 25 T cell receptor beta chains below, sequenced in a study of T cell responses to AZD1222 COVID-19 vaccine. The assay was immunoSEQ multiplex PCR, and TCRdb's table has in-frame clones only and misses some. The sample contains roughly 150,000 clones, approximately 90% of which appear only once. The sample consisted of peripheral blood, taken on day 0 of AZD1222 vaccination. These receptors came from an adult in good health.

This clone was found a few times. The rearrangement links TRBV5-1 to TRBJ2-5; possible D gene TRBD1, 5 bases. Trimming removed 3 bases from V and 5 bases from J, with 17 bases in between. In germline, CDR1 is SGHRS, CDR2 YFSETQ. The CDR3 length is 15 residues. In nucleotides, the CDR3 is TGCGCCAGCAGCTCCCAAGAGACAGTGGGGGAGACCCAGTACTTC. It codes for CASSSQETVGETQYF.

The V call is TRBV28, the J call TRBJ1-2; possibly TRBD1 for D (5 bases). Germline lookup yields CDR1 MDHEN and CDR2 SYDVKM. The CDR3 totals 11 residues. The V gene lost 5 bases and the J gene lost 8 bases, with 9 bases spanning the gap. As DNA, the CDR3 is TGTGCCAGCAGTCCAGGGTGGGGCTACACCTTC. Its protein product is CASSPGWGYTF.

This sequence joins TRBV6-4 and TRBJ1-1; 8 nucleotides align to TRBD1. The CDR3 is 14 amino acids. J was trimmed by 1 base and V by 7 bases; bases with no gene match: 5. In germline, CDR1 is MRHNA, CDR2 SNTAGT. The CDR3 DNA reads TGTGCCAGCAAGACTGACAGGGGGAACACTGAAGCTTTCTTT. It encodes CASKTDRGNTEAFF.

V gene TRBV7-2 combines with J gene TRBJ2-3; TRBD2 is a possible D gene (6 bases). V was pared by 5 bases and J by 6 bases, with 18 bases between. Germline CDR1 and CDR2: SGHTA and FQGNSA. This CDR3 has 15 residues. The CDR3 loop reads CASSPPGLREDTQYF. The DNA of the CDR3 is TGTGCCAGCAGCCCCCCGGGACTGCGAGAGGATACGCAGTATTTT.

The chain has TRBV7-8 and TRBJ1-1, with a possible D match to TRBD1 (6 bases). Germline loops: CDR1 SGHVS, CDR2 FQNEAQ. The CDR3 has 14 residues. V was trimmed by 5 bases and J by 6 bases, leaving 16 bases between them. CDR3 amino acids: CASSQEAGESEAFF. DNA for the CDR3: TGTGCCAGCAGCCAAGAAGCAGGGGAATCTGAAGCTTTCTTT.

CDR3 sequence reads: CASSPGQLENYNSPLHF. CDR3 sequence (DNA): TGTGCCAGCAGCCCTGGACAGTTGGAGAACTATAATTCACCCCTCCACTTT. The chain recombines TRBV7-2 with TRBJ1-6; D is perhaps TRBD1 (6 bases). Trimming pared 5 bases from V and 3 bases from J, leaving 17 bases between. Germline values: CDR1 SGHTA, CDR2 FQGNSA. The CDR3 is 17 amino acids.

V gene TRBV12-3 or TRBV12-4 combines with J gene TRBJ1-5; D gene unclear. Between the trimmed V and J ends, which lost 0 bases and 3 bases, there was a span of 3 bases. The CDR3 is 13 amino acids. CDR3 region: CASSLADNQPQHF. The CDR3 DNA reads as TGTGCCAGCAGTTTAGCCGACAATCAGCCCCAGCATTTT.

In its sample, this clone was seen a few times. This chain uses TRBV27 with TRBJ1-4, with 8 positions matching TRBD1. V gave up 5 bases and J gave up 5 bases; unmatched junction bases: 13. Germline-derived CDR1 and CDR2 are MNHEY and SMNVEV (reference sequence). The CDR3 loop spans 17 amino acids. The CDR3 DNA follows: TGTGCCAGCAGTAGGATGACAGGGGTGGGGGGGAATGAAAAACTGTTTTTT. Translation gives CASSRMTGVGGNEKLFF.

This chain connects TRBV7-6 to TRBJ1-2; possibly TRBD1 for D (6 bases). Germline V gives CDR1 SGHVS, CDR2 FNYEAQ. The CDR3 covers 15 residues. V lost 1 base and J 7 bases, leaving 16 bases between the germline ends. CDR3 DNA: TGTGCCAGCAGCTTAGTCGGACAGCCTTATTCTGGCTACACCTTC. Amino acids: CASSLVGQPYSGYTF.

The rearrangement uses TRBV20-1 and TRBJ1-1; D is unresolved. The CDR3 sequence is 10 residues long. V was clipped by 5 bases and J by 10 bases, with 11 bases between them. From germline, CDR1 is DFQATT and CDR2 SNEGSKA (reference sequence). The CDR3 loop is CSARKGLAFF. The CDR3, as DNA: TGCAGTGCTCGCAAGGGTCTAGCTTTCTTT.

The rearrangement uses TRBV3-1 (or the pseudogene TRBV3-2) and TRBJ2-1; maybe TRBD1 (6 bases). Germline lookup yields CDR1 LGHDT and CDR2 YNNKEL (reference sequence). The V gene lost 1 base and the J gene lost 3 bases, with 10 bases spanning the gap. The CDR3 runs to 15 residues. The CDR3 is CASSQGGHLYNEQFF. The CDR3 coding sequence is TGTGCCAGCAGCCAAGGGGGACACCTCTACAATGAGCAGTTCTTC.

The CDR3 coding sequence is TGCGCCAGCAGCTTACTAGCGGGGGGTGCCGGCGAGCAGTACTTC. This gives the protein CASSLLAGGAGEQYF. The chain joins TRBV5-1 to TRBJ2-7; 12 bases match TRBD2. Germline values: CDR1 SGHRS, CDR2 YFSETQ. After removal of 2 bases from V and 6 bases from J, the junction contained 6 bases not matched to a gene. This CDR3 contains 15 residues.

The chain employs TRBV7-9 and TRBJ1-5; D is unresolved. This CDR3 is built from 15 residues. Germline V gives CDR1 SEHNR, CDR2 FQNEAQ (reference sequence). Trimming removed 11 bases from V and 2 bases from J, with 19 bases in between. CDR3 DNA: TGTGCCTCCAGAGACTCTAATGTGGGCAATCAGCCCCAGCATTTT. This translates into CASRDSNVGNQPQHF.

The gene calls are TRBV7-8 and TRBJ1-2; weak D call: TRBD1 (5 bases). This CDR3 has 17 residues. V lost 5 bases and J 4 bases, leaving 23 bases between the germline ends. Looked up from germline, CDR1 is SGHVS and CDR2 is FQNEAQ. The CDR3 region is CASSPRQSPSSGYGYTF. CDR3 nucleotides: TGTGCCAGCAGCCCTCGACAGTCACCATCCTCGGGCTATGGCTACACCTTC.

This chain links TRBV19 with TRBJ1-4, with 7 bases lining up with TRBD1. The CDR3 sequence is 17 residues long. V was pared by 3 bases and J by 0 bases, with 7 bases of the junction left unmatched. The V gene's germline CDR1 is LNHDA and CDR2 SQIVND (reference sequence). Written as DNA, the CDR3 is TGTGCCAGTAGTATTCTAGGGGGCCCTGCAACTAATGAAAAACTGTTTTTT. This translates into CASSILGGPATNEKLFF.

The chain is built from TRBV4-3 and TRBJ1-5; D remains ambiguous. Deletions cut 0 bases from V and 7 bases from J, with 19 bases between. Germline lookup yields CDR1 LGHNA and CDR2 YSLEER. This CDR3 contains 17 residues. The CDR3 region is CASSQDRGGRGYQPQHF. In DNA form, the CDR3 reads TGCGCCAGCAGCCAAGACCGCGGTGGCCGGGGTTACCAGCCCCAGCATTTT.

The J gene is TRBJ2-7, the V gene TRBV13, with D hard to call. The CDR3 contains 12 residues. V lost 2 bases and J lost 3, with 5 bases in between. Germline CDR1 reads PRHDT; CDR2 reads FYEKMQ (reference sequence). The CDR3 DNA sequence: TGTGCCAGCAGCTTAAACAGCTACGAGCAGTACTTC. Its translation is CASSLNSYEQYF.

This clone was seen once. The chain links TRBV7-2 to TRBJ2-5; the D is unclear. V was pared by 4 bases and J by 4 bases, with 10 bases between. The CDR3 has 13 residues. Germline assignment: CDR1 SGHTA and CDR2 FQGNSA. CDR3 bases: TGTGCCAGCAGCTCAGGCCCTCTAGAGACCCAGTACTTC. Translation gives CASSSGPLETQYF.

The rearrangement joins TRBV5-1 to TRBJ1-4, with unresolved D. Germline lookup yields CDR1 SGHRS and CDR2 YFSETQ. The V gene lost 0 bases and the J gene lost 8 bases, with 14 bases spanning the gap. This CDR3 comprises 15 residues. The CDR3 DNA follows: TGCGCCAGCAGCTTGGCCGAAAGCCCCGGAGAAAAACTGTTTTTT. Translated, it gives CASSLAESPGEKLFF.

The V gene is TRBV4-3, the J gene TRBJ1-2; D ambiguous. This CDR3 has 13 amino acids. Trimming shortened V by 1 base and J by 2 bases, and 5 bases separated the two germline ends. Looked up from germline, CDR1 is LGHNA and CDR2 is YSLEER. The CDR3 is CASSQGGNYGYTF. The CDR3 DNA sequence: TGCGCCAGCAGCCAAGGGGGAAACTATGGCTACACCTTC.

The chain has TRBV6-1 and TRBJ1-3, with 9 nucleotides matching TRBD1. Germline CDR1 MNHNS, CDR2 SASEGT. V gave up 2 bases and J gave up 0 bases; unmatched junction bases: 8. This CDR3 has 18 residues. This CDR3 reads CASSELTGGRGSGNTIYF. For the CDR3, the DNA is TGTGCCAGCAGTGAACTGACAGGGGGAAGGGGCTCTGGAAACACCATATATTTT.

In the case of this clone: The CDR3 does not close with the conserved phenylalanine or tryptophan, likely indicating a read error. It is unclear where the CDR3 begins or ends on the DNA, so no DNA is shown, and the CDR3 is as TCRdb lists it. The V and J genes are TRBV7-8 and TRBJ2-3; the D call in the table, TRBD2, was not verified against the DNA. CDR1 SGHVS and CDR2 FQNEAQ come from the germline V gene. Including both end residues, the CDR3 is 8 amino acids long. The CDR3 loop is CASSRSFL.

This CDR3 is CASSSPTGLAKNIQYF. In nucleotides, the CDR3 is TGTGCCAGCAGCTCCCCGACAGGCCTAGCCAAAAACATTCAGTACTTC. The genes are TRBV7-9 and TRBJ2-4; tentative D call: TRBD1 (6 bases). The germline V and J ends were trimmed by 4 bases and 0 bases, with 13 bases remaining between them. Germline CDR1 reads SEHNR; CDR2 reads FQNEAQ (reference sequence). The CDR3 has 16 residues.

This clone was detected once. The V call is TRBV3-1 (or the pseudogene TRBV3-2), the J call TRBJ2-7, with D unresolved. This CDR3 contains 17 residues. Trimming took 4 bases from V and 2 from J, leaving 21 bases between them. CDR1 is LGHDT, CDR2 YNNKEL, per germline (reference sequence). This chain's CDR3 is CASSRRTQTPVTYEQYF. The CDR3 coding sequence is TGTGCCAGCAGCCGAAGGACCCAGACACCGGTAACCTACGAGCAGTACTTC.

The chain is built from TRBV6-5 and TRBJ1-2, with TRBD1 as a possible D gene (6 bases). Germline lookup yields CDR1 MNHEY and CDR2 SVGAGI. The V end lost 4 bases, the J end lost 4 bases, and 13 bases lay between the germline ends. The CDR3 is 14 amino acids. The chain's CDR3 is CASSSETGPYGYTF. The CDR3, as DNA: TGTGCCAGCAGTTCGGAAACAGGGCCCTATGGCTACACCTTC.